These T cell receptor beta chains were read from a single sample in a study of CD8 T cells in Susac syndrome. TCRdb used MiXCR to reprocess the immunoSEQ multiplex PCR reads, holding one entry per CDR3 protein. The profile shows about 47,000 distinct CDR3 sequences, approximately 92% of them singletons. Sample: CD8+ T cells from PBMCs. The receptors originated from a human donor in good health. CDR3s include the opening cysteine and the closing phenylalanine or tryptophan. The D gene is left open where the match is weak. Not every row has a clone size; where given, it reads once, few, many or a size class.

D gene,J gene,V gene,clone size,CDR3 protein,CDR3 DNA
NA,TRBJ1-4,TRBV20-1,NA,CSARDLIAGEKLFF,TGCAGTGCTAGAGATCTCATAGCGGGAGAAAAACTGTTTTTT
NA,TRBJ2-7,TRBV6-6,once,CASRQVGTGTYEQYF,TGTGCCAGCAGACAGGTCGGGACCGGGACCTACGAGCAGTACTTC
TRBD1,TRBJ2-1,TRBV7-6,NA,CASSLPGQDEQFF,TGTGCCAGCAGCCTCCCAGGACAGGATGAGCAGTTCTTC
NA,TRBJ1-1,TRBV5-1,NA,CASSLAELLNTEAFF,TGCGCCAGCAGCTTGGCGGAACTTCTGAACACTGAAGCTTTCTTT
TRBD1,TRBJ1-2,TRBV7-9,NA,CASSHGQGREDGYTF,TGTGCCAGCAGCCATGGACAGGGAAGAGAGGATGGCTACACCTTC
NA,TRBJ1-4,TRBV3-1,NA,CASSEGAGTGEKLFF,TGTGCCAGCAGCGAAGGAGCAGGGACTGGGGAAAAACTGTTTTTT
TRBD1,TRBJ1-2,TRBV30,NA,CACVDRGHDYGYTF,TGTGCCTGCGTCGACAGGGGACACGACTATGGCTACACCTTC
NA,TRBJ2-6,TRBV12-3/TRBV12-4,NA,CASSPTGLGANVLTF,TGTGCCAGCAGTCCCACAGGGCTGGGGGCCAACGTCCTGACTTTC
TRBD2,TRBJ2-5,TRBV2,NA,CALTLGTSGSEGETQYF,TGTGCCCTCACCCTCGGGACTAGCGGGAGCGAAGGAGAGACCCAGTACTTC
TRBD2,TRBJ2-1,TRBV20-1,NA,CSAPTSGIYNEQFF,TGCAGTGCTCCGACTAGCGGGATTTACAATGAGCAGTTCTTC
TRBD1,TRBJ1-2,TRBV29-1,NA,CSVEVVDRGIRDIGYTF,TGCAGCGTTGAAGTCGTGGACAGGGGTATTCGAGATATCGGCTACACCTTC
TRBD2,TRBJ2-1,TRBV5-1,once,CASSGLVVNEQFF,TGCGCCAGCTCGGGACTAGTTGTCAATGAGCAGTTCTTC
TRBD1,TRBJ2-7,TRBV25-1,NA,CASSEFTIGTGMYEQYF,TGTGCCAGCAGTGAATTTACTATAGGGACAGGGATGTACGAGCAGTACTTC
NA,TRBJ2-1,TRBV29-1,NA,CSVLTPGGNEQFF,TGCAGCGTTCTCACCCCAGGCGGCAATGAGCAGTTCTTC
NA,TRBJ1-1,TRBV19,NA,CASSMGTKGWATENTEAFF,TGTGCCAGTAGTATGGGGACGAAGGGTTGGGCCACGGAGAACACTGAAGCTTTCTTT
NA,TRBJ2-3,TRBV7-9,NA,CASSPTGVLGGTQYF,TGTGCCAGCAGCCCGACCGGGGTCCTAGGTGGTACGCAGTATTTT
NA,TRBJ2-2,TRBV7-9,NA,CASSSPVWTNTGELFF,TGTGCCAGCAGCTCCCCCGTCTGGACGAACACCGGGGAGCTGTTTTTT
NA,TRBJ2-7,TRBV5-1,NA,CASSSPKGHATYEQYF,TGCGCCAGCAGCTCCCCTAAGGGACATGCAACCTACGAGCAGTACTTC
NA,TRBJ2-7,TRBV28,NA,CASSLEQASSYEQYF,TGTGCCAGCAGTTTAGAACAGGCGAGCTCCTACGAGCAGTACTTC
NA,TRBJ1-4,TRBV7-9,NA,CASSLGGSEKLFF,TGTGCCAGCAGCTTAGGGGGAAGTGAAAAACTGTTTTTT
NA,TRBJ1-2,TRBV29-1,NA,CSVDRVDGYTF,TGCAGCGTTGACAGGGTTGACGGCTACACCTTC
NA,TRBJ2-1,TRBV20-1,NA,CSAIRYATGVGEQFF,TGCAGTGCTATAAGATACGCAACGGGAGTTGGTGAGCAGTTCTTC
NA,TRBJ2-1,TRBV5-5,NA,CASSLSDEQFF,TGTGCCAGCAGTCTTTCCGATGAGCAGTTCTTC
NA,TRBJ1-4,TRBV5-8,NA,CASSLSSDSDEKLFF,TGTGCCAGCAGCTTGTCCTCGGACAGCGATGAAAAACTGTTTTTT
NA,TRBJ2-3,TRBV14,NA,CASSQAFGADTDTQYF,TGTGCCAGCAGCCAAGCATTCGGGGCTGACACAGATACGCAGTATTTT
NA,TRBJ2-7,TRBV12-3/TRBV12-4,NA,CASSATTPYEQYF,TGTGCCAGCAGTGCGACTACCCCCTACGAGCAGTACTTC
TRBD1,TRBJ1-2,TRBV2,NA,CASRETGGGLLYGYTF,TGTGCCAGCAGGGAGACAGGGGGCGGACTCCTCTATGGCTACACCTTC
NA,TRBJ2-2,TRBV6-1,NA,CASNAWGGELFF,TGTGCCAGCAATGCCTGGGGCGGGGAGCTGTTTTTT
NA,TRBJ1-6,TRBV6-2/TRBV6-3,NA,CASGGALHF,TGTGCCAGCGGCGGAGCCCTCCACTTT
NA,TRBJ2-3,TRBV4-2,NA,CASSQDTAGSTDTQYF,TGTGCCAGCAGCCAAGATACGGCGGGAAGCACAGATACGCAGTATTTT
NA,TRBJ2-5,TRBV19,NA,CASSMLPFSQETQYF,TGTGCCAGTAGTATGTTGCCGTTCTCCCAAGAGACCCAGTACTTC
NA,TRBJ1-1,TRBV20-1,NA,CSVKRPQGSAEAFF,TGCAGTGTTAAAAGACCCCAGGGCTCGGCTGAAGCTTTCTTT
NA,TRBJ2-7,TRBV6-1,NA,CASSEDSPYEQYF,TGTGCCAGCAGTGAAGACAGCCCCTACGAGCAGTACTTC
TRBD2,TRBJ2-7,TRBV7-2,NA,CASSPGLAGGPGNEQYF,TGTGCCAGCAGCCCGGGACTAGCGGGAGGACCAGGGAACGAGCAGTACTTC
TRBD2,TRBJ2-7,TRBV14,NA,CASSQGGLARDYEQYF,TGTGCCAGCAGCCAAGGGGGACTAGCGCGAGACTACGAGCAGTACTTC
TRBD2,TRBJ2-1,TRBV7-2,NA,CASSPTASGGGEQFF,TGTGCCAGCAGCCCCACAGCTAGCGGGGGTGGTGAGCAGTTCTTC
NA,TRBJ2-1,TRBV7-9,NA,CASSPLLAEGRSEQFF,TGTGCCAGCAGCCCCCTCCTCGCAGAGGGCAGGTCTGAGCAGTTCTTC